These T cell receptor beta chains were read from a single sample in a study of blood T cell repertoires in COVID-19. Data came from immunoSEQ multiplex PCR; TCRdb stores just in-frame clones and leaves some out. The profile shows about 230,000 clones, approximately 88% of them singletons. The sequenced sample was peripheral blood. These receptors all come from a man in his forties with acute or convalescent COVID-19. The CDR3 runs from the conserved cysteine through the conserved F or W. The D gene is left open where the match is weak. Only some rows state a clone size, as once, few, many or a class for expanded clones.

d_call	clone_size	cdr3_length	v_call	j_call	cdr3_aa	cdr3_nt
TRBD2	few	16	TRBV9	TRBJ2-2	CASSFGLAANTGELFF	TGTGCCAGCAGCTTTGGACTAGCGGCGAACACCGGGGAGCTGTTTTTT
TRBD2	NA	15	TRBV5-1	TRBJ2-7	CASSPGGLGGYEQYF	TGCGCCAGCAGCCCGGGGGGACTAGGAGGCTACGAGCAGTACTTC
NA	NA	16	TRBV18	TRBJ2-1	CASSPFGESGYNEQFF	TGTGCCAGCTCACCATTCGGGGAGTCGGGTTACAATGAGCAGTTCTTC
TRBD1	NA	13	TRBV18	TRBJ2-7	CASSPNGQVEQYF	TGTGCCAGCTCACCAAATGGACAGGTGGAGCAGTACTTC
TRBD2	NA	16	TRBV5-4	TRBJ2-1	CASSTHSGTSYNEQFF	TGTGCCAGCAGCACCCATAGCGGGACCTCCTACAATGAGCAGTTCTTC
NA	NA	14	TRBV2	TRBJ1-4	CASSGRLTNEKLFF	TGTGCCAGCAGTGGGAGGTTAACTAATGAAAAACTGTTTTTT
NA	NA	15	TRBV28	TRBJ1-5	CASSLGGVRNQPQHF	TGTGCCAGCAGTTTGGGGGGAGTTAGGAATCAGCCCCAGCATTTT
NA	NA	15	TRBV27	TRBJ1-2	CASSLPIWASYGYTF	TGTGCCAGCAGTTTACCGATCTGGGCCTCCTATGGCTACACCTTC
NA	NA	14	TRBV10-3	TRBJ2-1	CAIKDYLTDNEQFF	TGTGCCATCAAGGACTACCTAACGGACAATGAGCAGTTCTTC
NA	NA	15	TRBV4-3	TRBJ2-7	CASSHTPALSYEQYF	TGCGCCAGCAGCCACACCCCAGCGTTATCCTACGAGCAGTACTTC
NA	NA	15	TRBV5-1	TRBJ1-1	CASSSWGPSAGEAFF	TGCGCCAGCAGCTCATGGGGGCCCTCCGCCGGTGAAGCTTTCTTT
NA	NA	13	TRBV12-3/TRBV12-4	TRBJ2-5	CASSPGGAETQYF	TGTGCCAGCAGCCCGGGGGGCGCGGAGACCCAGTACTTC
TRBD2	NA	16	TRBV6-2/TRBV6-3	TRBJ2-4	CASSLAGVAAKNIQYF	TGTGCCAGTAGTCTAGCGGGAGTTGCCGCCAAAAACATTCAGTACTTC
NA	NA	12	TRBV12-3/TRBV12-4	TRBJ1-5	CASSLPGQPQHF	TGTGCCAGCAGTTTACCAGGTCAGCCCCAGCATTTT
TRBD1	NA	16	TRBV30	TRBJ2-1	CAWSLNQGASYNEQFF	TGTGCCTGGAGTTTAAACCAGGGGGCCTCCTACAATGAGCAGTTCTTC
NA	NA	15	TRBV5-5	TRBJ2-5	CASSPLGNLRETQYF	TGTGCCAGCAGCCCTCTAGGTAATCTGAGGGAGACCCAGTACTTC
NA	NA	12	TRBV24-1	TRBJ1-2	CATSDSNYGYTF	TGTGCCACCAGTGACTCTAACTATGGCTACACCTTC
TRBD1	once	14	TRBV10-3	TRBJ2-5	CAIRGTGAQETQYF	TGTGCCATCAGAGGGACAGGAGCACAAGAGACCCAGTACTTC
NA	NA	13	TRBV19	TRBJ2-7	CASRMPASNEQYF	TGTGCCAGTAGGATGCCCGCTAGTAACGAGCAGTACTTC
NA	NA	12	TRBV29-1	TRBJ1-1	CSAQVPGWKAFF	TGCAGCGCACAAGTTCCGGGGTGGAAAGCTTTCTTT
TRBD1	NA	15	TRBV19	TRBJ1-5	CASSLGTEDNQPQHF	TGTGCCAGTAGCCTGGGGACAGAGGACAATCAGCCCCAGCATTTT
TRBD2	NA	17	TRBV7-6	TRBJ2-6	CASSAGLAGVWANVLTF	TGTGCCAGCAGCGCGGGACTAGCGGGAGTCTGGGCCAACGTCCTGACTTTC
NA	NA	16	TRBV6-5	TRBJ1-3	CASSYLSPGSGNTIYF	TGTGCCAGCAGTTACCTCTCACCAGGATCTGGAAACACCATATATTTT
TRBD1	NA	15	TRBV14	TRBJ2-5	CASTTGGGIQETQYF	TGTGCCAGTACGACAGGGGGCGGAATACAAGAGACCCAGTACTTC
NA	NA	11	TRBV12-3/TRBV12-4	TRBJ2-5	CASRVGETQYF	TGTGCCAGCAGGGTCGGAGAGACCCAGTACTTC
TRBD1	NA	15	TRBV7-2	TRBJ1-2	CASSLGQGANYGYTF	TGTGCCAGCAGCTTAGGACAGGGGGCCAACTATGGCTACACCTTC
TRBD2	once	16	TRBV19	TRBJ2-1	CASRPPARTSINEQFF	TGTGCCAGTAGACCCCCGGCCCGGACTAGCATCAATGAGCAGTTCTTC
NA	once	11	TRBV5-8	TRBJ1-4	CASSLFPGHRF	TGTGCCAGCAGCTTATTCCCGGGACACCGTTTT
NA	NA	13	TRBV6-5	TRBJ1-1	CASRPSDSTEAFF	TGTGCCAGCAGACCCTCCGACAGCACTGAAGCTTTCTTT
NA	NA	15	TRBV2	TRBJ2-1	CASSENPSAYNEQFF	TGTGCCAGCAGTGAAAACCCCTCGGCCTACAATGAGCAGTTCTTC
NA	NA	17	TRBV19	TRBJ1-3	CASRRDNNLLSGNTIYF	TGTGCCAGTCGTCGGGACAACAACTTACTCTCTGGAAACACCATATATTTT
NA	NA	16	TRBV5-4	TRBJ2-6	CASSLPEGAGANVLTF	TGTGCCAGCAGCTTACCAGAGGGTGCTGGGGCCAACGTCCTGACTTTC
TRBD2	NA	19	TRBV4-1	TRBJ2-3	CASSQAATGVAGGTDTQYF	TGCGCCAGCAGCCAAGCCGCCACCGGGGTAGCGGGAGGAACAGATACGCAGTATTTT
TRBD1	NA	13	TRBV12-3/TRBV12-4	TRBJ2-7	CASSWTGSAEQYF	TGTGCCAGCAGTTGGACAGGGAGCGCCGAGCAGTACTTC
TRBD2	few	14	TRBV7-6	TRBJ2-1	CASSLTSRFNEQFF	TGTGCCAGCAGCTTGACTAGCCGGTTCAATGAGCAGTTCTTC
TRBD2	few	16	TRBV3-1/TRBV3-2	TRBJ2-5	CASSQWTSGNRETQYF	TGTGCCAGCAGCCAATGGACTAGCGGGAATCGAGAGACCCAGTACTTC
TRBD1	NA	13	TRBV30	TRBJ2-7	CAWNRDRPDEQYF	TGTGCCTGGAACCGGGACAGGCCGGACGAGCAGTACTTC
TRBD2	NA	19	TRBV7-2	TRBJ2-1	CASSSKGLAGFSSYNEQFF	TGTGCCAGCAGCTCGAAGGGACTAGCGGGATTCAGCTCCTACAATGAGCAGTTCTTC
TRBD2	NA	16	TRBV27	TRBJ2-2	CASSFLAGGPGGELFF	TGTGCCAGCAGTTTTCTAGCGGGAGGGCCTGGCGGGGAGCTGTTTTTT
NA	NA	14	TRBV9	TRBJ1-2	CASSVDSSSYGYTF	TGTGCCAGCAGCGTAGACAGCTCCTCCTATGGCTACACCTTC
TRBD1	NA	17	TRBV5-6	TRBJ1-2	CASSEIQQGAFVYGYTF	TGTGCCAGCAGCGAGATTCAACAGGGGGCTTTTGTCTATGGCTACACCTTC
NA	NA	14	TRBV13	TRBJ1-5	CASSPRYLNQPQHF	TGTGCCAGCAGCCCCCGGTACCTCAATCAGCCCCAGCATTTT
NA	few	13	TRBV11-2	TRBJ2-5	CASSETGEVTQYF	TGTGCCAGCAGCGAAACAGGGGAGGTAACCCAGTACTTC